These T cell receptor beta chains were read from a single sample in a study of blood T cell repertoires in COVID-19. TCRdb keeps only in-frame clones here, not all; method: immunoSEQ multiplex PCR. Among 250,000 to 300,000 clones listed, about nine tenths were seen once. The sequencing input was PBMCs or T cells enriched from blood (not recorded which). These receptors came from a woman between 40 and 50 years old with acute COVID-19. The CDR3 runs from the conserved cysteine through the conserved F or W. The order of the fields is D gene, clone size, J gene, V gene, CDR3 protein, CDR3 DNA. D genes are given only for firm matches. Clone size appears in some rows only: once, few, many, or a class for an expanded clone.

. . TRBJ2-4 TRBV3-1/TRBV3-2 CASSQGWQGTKNIQYF TGTGCCAGCAGCCAAGGGTGGCAGGGGACCAAAAACATTCAGTACTTC
TRBD2 . TRBJ2-3 TRBV6-5 CASRRRGVGTDTQYF TGTGCCAGCAGGCGACGGGGGGTGGGCACAGATACGCAGTATTTT
TRBD2 . TRBJ2-5 TRBV28 CASHGLAGVSLETQYF TGTGCCAGCCACGGACTAGCGGGGGTGTCGTTAGAGACCCAGTACTTC
TRBD1 . TRBJ1-3 TRBV5-4 CASSAGDRGGPRNTIYF TGTGCCAGCAGCGCGGGGGACAGGGGTGGCCCGAGAAACACCATATATTTT
. . TRBJ1-2 TRBV5-1 CASSPLQGSRRRNYGYTF TGCGCCAGCAGCCCACTGCAGGGAAGCCGACGCCGCAACTATGGCTACACCTTC
TRBD2 . TRBJ2-7 TRBV7-6 CASSSLAGASYEQYF TGTGCCAGCAGCTCACTGGCGGGAGCATCCTACGAGCAGTACTTC
. . TRBJ2-3 TRBV4-2 CASSQDTSSSTDTQYF TGTGCCAGCAGCCAAGATACTAGCTCTAGCACAGATACGCAGTATTTT
TRBD1 . TRBJ1-5 TRBV19 CASSDRVNQPQHF TGTGCCAGTAGTGACAGGGTCAATCAGCCCCAGCATTTT
TRBD2 . TRBJ2-5 TRBV9 CASSVSGTSPQETQYF TGTGCCAGCAGCGTCTCCGGGACTAGCCCCCAAGAGACCCAGTACTTC
TRBD2 . TRBJ2-3 TRBV4-1 CASSQGGTTGISQYF TGCGCCAGCAGCCAAGGCGGGACTACCGGCATCTCGCAGTATTTT
TRBD1 . TRBJ1-2 TRBV6-2/TRBV6-3 CASSSHPGDRADYGYTF TGTGCCAGCAGCAGCCACCCCGGGGACAGGGCGGACTATGGCTACACCTTC
TRBD1 . TRBJ2-5 TRBV7-9 CASSTFFGQGKTQYF TGTGCCAGCAGCACCTTTTTCGGACAGGGGAAGACCCAGTACTTC
. . TRBJ1-3 TRBV19 CASALKWGNTIYF TGTGCCAGTGCCCTAAAATGGGGAAACACCATATATTTT
TRBD2 . TRBJ2-5 TRBV27 CASSSAGVDQETQYF TGTGCCAGCAGTTCAGCGGGGGTTGACCAAGAGACCCAGTACTTC
TRBD1 once TRBJ2-7 TRBV5-1 CASSQGDREVHEQYF TGCGCCAGCAGCCAGGGGGACAGGGAAGTTCACGAGCAGTACTTC
. . TRBJ2-1 TRBV5-4 CASSRGYWDNEQFF TGTGCCAGCAGCAGGGGGTACTGGGACAATGAGCAGTTCTTC
. . TRBJ2-1 TRBV4-2 CASSPTGVNEQFF TGTGCCAGCAGCCCTACGGGGGTGAATGAGCAGTTCTTC
TRBD1 . TRBJ1-5 TRBV2 CASSLGQGSVEPQHF TGTGCCAGCAGTTTGGGACAGGGCTCCGTCGAGCCCCAGCATTTT
TRBD2 . TRBJ2-1 TRBV2 CASSEPSGKLSYNEQFF TGTGCCAGCAGTGAACCTAGCGGGAAGTTATCCTACAATGAGCAGTTCTTC
. few TRBJ2-3 TRBV3-1/TRBV3-2 CASSGSGGTDTQYF TGTGCCAGCAGCGGGTCCGGGGGCACAGATACGCAGTATTTT
. once TRBJ2-2 TRBV2 CASSEQGTGELFF TGTGCCAGCAGTGAGCAGGGCACCGGGGAGCTGTTTTTT
TRBD1 . TRBJ1-1 TRBV7-2 CASSPRTGGGTEAFF TGTGCCAGCAGCCCAAGGACAGGGGGTGGGACTGAAGCTTTCTTT
TRBD1 . TRBJ1-1 TRBV7-8 CASSLAGQVTEAFF TGTGCCAGCAGCTTAGCGGGACAGGTTACTGAAGCTTTCTTT
. . TRBJ2-5 TRBV5-5 CASSSPDGGLAQETQYF TGTGCCAGCAGCTCCCCAGACGGAGGACTTGCACAAGAGACCCAGTACTTC
. . TRBJ1-1 TRBV7-8 CASSLQVGGTEAFF TGTGCCAGCAGCCTCCAGGTGGGGGGCACTGAAGCTTTCTTT
TRBD2 . TRBJ2-1 TRBV5-1 CASREAGVYNEQFF TGCGCCAGCAGGGAAGCGGGGGTCTACAATGAGCAGTTCTTC
TRBD1 . TRBJ2-7 TRBV27 CASSFRDSQFYEQYF TGTGCCAGCAGTTTCCGGGACAGTCAGTTCTACGAGCAGTACTTC
TRBD1 . TRBJ2-3 TRBV2 CASSVSGTGGSDTQYF TGTGCCAGCAGCGTCTCCGGGACAGGGGGTTCAGATACGCAGTATTTT
. . TRBJ1-6 TRBV11-2 CASSPGLNSPLHF TGTGCCAGCAGCCCCGGTCTGAATTCACCCCTCCACTTT
. . TRBJ1-5 TRBV2 CASSEAGRAGIDQPQHF TGTGCCAGCAGTGAAGCGGGCCGAGCAGGGATTGACCAGCCCCAGCATTTT
TRBD2 . TRBJ2-3 TRBV7-9 CASSSVISGGDTDTQYF TGTGCCAGCAGCTCCGTCATTAGCGGGGGCGATACAGATACGCAGTATTTT
TRBD2 . TRBJ2-3 TRBV5-1 CASSRTGLAGNTDTQYF TGCGCCAGCAGCCGAACGGGACTAGCGGGTAACACAGATACGCAGTATTTT
. once TRBJ1-1 TRBV30 CAWTGGASEAFF TGTGCCTGGACCGGGGGGGCGTCTGAAGCTTTCTTT
TRBD1 once TRBJ2-6 TRBV7-2 CASRGTGGTGANVLTF TGTGCCAGCAGAGGGACAGGGGGTACTGGGGCCAACGTCCTGACTTTC
. . TRBJ1-1 TRBV27 CASRNRAQGEAFF TGTGCCAGCAGGAACAGGGCCCAAGGTGAAGCTTTCTTT
. . TRBJ2-5 TRBV3-1/TRBV3-2 CASSQGRCYGPPTQETQYF TGTGCCAGCAGCCAAGGGCGGTGCTACGGTCCCCCCACACAAGAGACCCAGTACTTC
TRBD2 . TRBJ2-7 TRBV11-3 CASSVSTSGVEQYF TGTGCCAGCAGCGTGTCCACAAGCGGGGTCGAGCAGTACTTC
. . TRBJ1-3 TRBV27 CASSARVLDTIYF TGTGCCAGCAGTGCCAGGGTGTTAGACACCATATATTTT
TRBD1 . TRBJ2-7 TRBV30 CAWEAPRLGQGLEQYF TGTGCCTGGGAGGCCCCCCGTTTGGGACAGGGCCTCGAGCAGTACTTC
TRBD2 . TRBJ2-1 TRBV19 CASRRAGDRYNEQFF TGTGCCAGTAGGCGCGCGGGGGACCGCTACAATGAGCAGTTCTTC
. . TRBJ2-2 TRBV7-3 CASSPSHGELFF TGTGCCAGCAGCCCCTCACACGGGGAGCTGTTTTTT
. . TRBJ2-1 TRBV19 CASSNLNEQFF TGTGCCAGTAGTAATTTAAATGAGCAGTTCTTC
. . TRBJ2-3 TRBV5-4 CASSSWTDTYTQYF TGTGCCAGCAGCTCGTGGACAGACACTTATACGCAGTATTTT
. . TRBJ2-1 TRBV6-5 CASSYSRGGEQFF TGTGCCAGCAGTTACTCGAGGGGGGGGGAGCAGTTCTTC
. . TRBJ1-5 TRBV28 CASSMTVSNQPQHF TGTGCCAGCAGCATGACAGTTAGCAATCAGCCCCAGCATTTT
TRBD2 . TRBJ2-6 TRBV19 CASRRGEAGANVLTF TGTGCCAGTAGGCGGGGGGAAGCCGGGGCCAACGTCCTGACTTTC
TRBD1 . TRBJ1-2 TRBV4-1 CASSQDRGTGMNRGYTF TGCGCCAGCAGCCAAGATCGCGGGACAGGGATGAATCGTGGCTACACCTTC
TRBD2 . TRBJ2-5 TRBV5-1 CASSLGQGGETQYF TGCGCCAGCAGCTTGGGGCAGGGAGGGGAGACCCAGTACTTC
. . TRBJ2-5 TRBV7-2 CASSLGGRETQYF TGTGCCAGCAGCTTAGGCGGAAGGGAGACCCAGTACTTC
. . TRBJ2-1 TRBV24-1 CATSDSVGGMFNEQFF TGTGCCACCAGTGATTCGGTAGGCGGGATGTTCAATGAGCAGTTCTTC
. . TRBJ1-2 TRBV5-5 CASRSRAGEIRGYGYTF TGTGCCAGCAGGTCTCGGGCAGGGGAGATAAGGGGGTATGGCTACACCTTC
. . TRBJ1-1 TRBV27 CASRLRGGTEAFF TGTGCCAGCAGGTTGAGGGGGGGCACTGAAGCTTTCTTT
TRBD1 . TRBJ2-2 TRBV18 CASSRAGTGNTGELFF TGTGCCAGCTCACGTGCCGGGACAGGGAACACCGGGGAGCTGTTTTTT
TRBD2 . TRBJ2-5 TRBV7-2 CASSSGASGGYLRSETQYF TGTGCCAGCAGCTCAGGGGCTAGCGGGGGATACCTGCGTTCAGAGACCCAGTACTTC
TRBD2 . TRBJ2-7 TRBV5-6 CASSLGTSGRGDF TGTGCCAGCAGCTTGGGGACTAGCGGGAGGGGGGACTTC
TRBD2 . TRBJ2-2 TRBV5-6 CASSLDKTSGATGELFF TGTGCCAGCAGCCTCGACAAGACTAGCGGGGCAACCGGGGAGCTGTTTTTT
TRBD1 . TRBJ1-2 TRBV6-5 CASSMLTQGISGYTF TGTGCCAGCAGCATGCTAACACAGGGGATTTCTGGCTACACCTTC
. . TRBJ1-1 TRBV4-2 CASSQDQGRDTEAFF TGTGCCAGCAGCCAAGATCAGGGGCGGGACACTGAAGCTTTCTTT
. . TRBJ1-5 TRBV21-1 CASSRDTENSNQPQHF TGTGCCAGCAGCAGAGATACAGAAAATAGCAATCAGCCCCAGCATTTT